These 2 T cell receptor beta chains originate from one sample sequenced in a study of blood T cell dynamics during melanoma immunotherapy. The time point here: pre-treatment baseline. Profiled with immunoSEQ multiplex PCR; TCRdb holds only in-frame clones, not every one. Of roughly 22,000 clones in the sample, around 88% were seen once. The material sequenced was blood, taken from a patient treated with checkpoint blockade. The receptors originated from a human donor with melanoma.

This CDR3 reads CAISDGTREVIQFF. CDR3 coding DNA: TGTGCCATCAGTGACGGGACTAGGGAAGTCATCCAGTTCTTC. The chain joins TRBV10-3 to TRBJ2-1; TRBD2 agrees at 8 bases. The J segment lost 13 bases and the V segment lost 3 bases, leaving 11 bases of the junction unmatched. The CDR3 spans 14 residues. CDR1 is ENHRY, CDR2 SYGVKD, per germline.

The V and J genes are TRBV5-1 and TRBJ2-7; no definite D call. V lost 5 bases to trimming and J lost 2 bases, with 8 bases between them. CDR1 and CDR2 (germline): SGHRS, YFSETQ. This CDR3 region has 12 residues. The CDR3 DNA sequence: TGCGCCAGCAGAAATATACCCTACGAGCAGTACTTC. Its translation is CASRNIPYEQYF.